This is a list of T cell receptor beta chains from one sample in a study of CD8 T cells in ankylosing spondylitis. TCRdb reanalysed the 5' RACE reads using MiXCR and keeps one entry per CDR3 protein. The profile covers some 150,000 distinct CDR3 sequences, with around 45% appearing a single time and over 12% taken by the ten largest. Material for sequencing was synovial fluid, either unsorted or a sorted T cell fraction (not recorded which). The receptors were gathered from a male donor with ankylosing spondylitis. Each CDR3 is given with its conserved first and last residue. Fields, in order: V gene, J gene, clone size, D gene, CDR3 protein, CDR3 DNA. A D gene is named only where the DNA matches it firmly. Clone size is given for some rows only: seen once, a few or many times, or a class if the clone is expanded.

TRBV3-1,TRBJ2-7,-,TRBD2,CASSEKREGHDEQYF,TGTGCCAGCAGCGAGAAGCGGGAGGGCCACGACGAGCAGTACTTC
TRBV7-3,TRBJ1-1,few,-,CASSLYGNTEAFF,TGTGCCAGCAGCTTATACGGGAACACTGAAGCTTTCTTT
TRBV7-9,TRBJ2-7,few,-,CASSLFWTPPYEQYF,TGTGCCAGCAGCTTATTCTGGACCCCACCCTACGAGCAGTACTTC
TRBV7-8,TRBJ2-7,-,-,CASSLGGQDFYEQYF,TGTGCCAGCAGCTTAGGCGGGCAGGACTTCTACGAGCAGTACTTC
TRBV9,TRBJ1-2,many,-,CASSFTEGGYTF,TGTGCCAGCAGCTTTACCGAGGGTGGCTACACCTTC
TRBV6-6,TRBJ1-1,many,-,CASSPGTEAFF,TGTGCCAGCAGCCCCGGGACAGAAGCTTTCTTT
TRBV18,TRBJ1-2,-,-,CASSHQYWLVPYGYTF,TGTGCCAGCTCGCACCAATATTGGCTGGTCCCTTATGGCTACACCTTC
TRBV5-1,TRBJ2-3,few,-,CASSFQGWLDTQYF,TGCGCCAGCAGCTTCCAGGGGTGGTTGGATACGCAGTATTTT
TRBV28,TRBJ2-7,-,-,CASGVYEQYF,TGTGCCAGCGGGGTCTACGAGCAGTACTTC
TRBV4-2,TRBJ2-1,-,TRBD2,CASSQNRGLAGVHNEQFF,TGTGCCAGCAGCCAAAATCGGGGACTAGCGGGAGTCCACAATGAGCAGTTCTTC
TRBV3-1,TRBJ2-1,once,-,CASSHSGFLGNEQFF,TGTGCCAGCAGCCACAGTGGGTTCCTGGGGAATGAGCAGTTCTTC
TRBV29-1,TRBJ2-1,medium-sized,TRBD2,CSVDSGGFNNEQFF,TGCAGCGTTGATAGCGGGGGCTTCAACAATGAGCAGTTCTTC
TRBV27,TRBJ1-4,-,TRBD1,CASSFQGADEKLFF,TGTGCCAGCAGTTTTCAGGGGGCGGATGAAAAACTGTTTTTT
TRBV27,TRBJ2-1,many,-,CASSVYNEQFF,TGTGCCAGCAGTGTATACAATGAGCAGTTCTTC
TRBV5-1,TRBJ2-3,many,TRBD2,CASSPGLAGSTDTQYF,TGCGCCAGCAGCCCAGGACTAGCGGGGAGCACAGATACGCAGTATTTT
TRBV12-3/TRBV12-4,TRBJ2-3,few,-,CASRLRENTQYF,TGTGCCAGCAGACTGCGGGAAAATACGCAGTATTTT
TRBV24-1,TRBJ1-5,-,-,CATSEIWDIGQPQHF,TGTGCCACCAGTGAGATATGGGACATCGGTCAGCCCCAGCATTTT
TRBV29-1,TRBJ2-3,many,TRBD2,CSVDGLAGESTDTQYF,TGCAGCGTTGACGGTCTAGCGGGAGAGAGCACAGATACGCAGTATTTT
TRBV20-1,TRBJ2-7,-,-,CSARDRVLKQYF,TGCAGTGCTAGAGATCGAGTGCTAAAGCAGTACTTC
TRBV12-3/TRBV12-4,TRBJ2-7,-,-,CASSLSDLGYEQYF,TGTGCCAGCAGTTTGTCAGATCTGGGCTACGAGCAGTACTTC
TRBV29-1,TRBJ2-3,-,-,CSVAFPRQDSDTQYF,TGCAGCGTCGCCTTTCCGAGACAGGATTCAGATACGCAGTATTTT
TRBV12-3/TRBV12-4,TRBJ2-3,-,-,CASSPRDFRSDTQYF,TGTGCCAGCAGTCCCCGGGACTTCCGCTCTGATACGCAGTATTTT
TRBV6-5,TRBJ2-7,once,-,CASSYSTEGSLEAYF,TGTGCCAGCAGTTACTCGACTGAGGGCTCGCTCGAAGCGTACTTC
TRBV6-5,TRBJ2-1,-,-,CASSYSTGINEQFF,TGTGCCAGCAGTTACTCGACGGGGATTAATGAGCAGTTCTTC
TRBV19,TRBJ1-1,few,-,CASSIMGGLNTEAFF,TGTGCCAGTAGTATCATGGGAGGCTTGAACACTGAAGCTTTCTTT
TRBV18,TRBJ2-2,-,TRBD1,CASSRTGPNPNTGELFF,TGTGCCAGCTCCAGGACAGGGCCTAATCCGAACACCGGGGAGCTGTTTTTT
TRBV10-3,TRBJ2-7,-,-,CASTEPTSYEQYF,TGTGCCTCCACCGAGCCTACCTCCTACGAGCAGTACTTC
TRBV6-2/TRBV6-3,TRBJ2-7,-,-,CASRRSGFDVMDF,TGTGCCAGCCGGCGGTCTGGATTCGACGTGATGGACTTC
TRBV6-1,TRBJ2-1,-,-,CASSDNAETNEQFF,TGTGCCAGCAGTGACAACGCCGAGACTAATGAGCAGTTCTTC
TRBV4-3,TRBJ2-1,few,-,CASSQDILRQELYNEQFF,TGCGCCAGCAGCCAAGATATCCTACGGCAGGAACTATACAATGAGCAGTTCTTC
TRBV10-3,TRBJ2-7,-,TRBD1,CAISEGTGSSYEQYF,TGTGCCATCAGTGAAGGGACAGGGAGCTCCTACGAGCAGTACTTC
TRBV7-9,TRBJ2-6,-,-,CASSLPQGSGANVLTF,TGTGCCAGCAGCTTGCCCCAGGGCTCTGGGGCCAACGTCCTGACTTTC
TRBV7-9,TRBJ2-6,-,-,CAREDSAPSGANVLTF,TGTGCCAGAGAGGACAGTGCCCCGTCTGGGGCCAACGTCCTGACTTTC
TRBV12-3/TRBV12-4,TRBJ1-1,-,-,CASSFVRSTEAFF,TGTGCCAGCAGTTTTGTAAGGAGCACTGAAGCTTTCTTT
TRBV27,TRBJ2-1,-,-,CASSRQRDEQFF,TGTGCCAGCAGTCGCCAGCGGGATGAGCAGTTCTTC
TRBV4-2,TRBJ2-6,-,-,CASSPERGAGANVLTF,TGTGCCAGCAGCCCCGAGAGAGGGGCTGGGGCCAACGTCCTGACTTTC
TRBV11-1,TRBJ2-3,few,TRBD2,CASSPLGGLAGLTDTQYF,TGTGCCAGCAGCCCCCTAGGCGGACTAGCGGGGCTCACAGATACGCAGTATTTT
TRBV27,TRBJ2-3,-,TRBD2,CASSLLGLAGGPFSTDTQYF,TGTGCCAGCAGTCTCTTAGGACTAGCGGGAGGTCCCTTTTCCACAGATACGCAGTATTTT
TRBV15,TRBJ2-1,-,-,CATSSQLALSSYNEQFF,TGTGCCACCAGCAGCCAGCTAGCGTTAAGCTCCTACAATGAGCAGTTCTTC
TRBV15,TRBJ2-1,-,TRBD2,CATSRETSGSDEQFF,TGTGCCACCAGCAGAGAGACTAGCGGGAGCGATGAGCAGTTCTTC
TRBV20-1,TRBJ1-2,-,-,CSATPGDGRGYTF,TGCAGTGCCACCCCGGGAGATGGGAGGGGCTACACCTTC
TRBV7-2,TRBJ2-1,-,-,CASSLTLGIWNEQFF,TGTGCCAGCAGCTTAACTTTGGGGATCTGGAATGAGCAGTTCTTC
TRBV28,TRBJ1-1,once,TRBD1,CASSDPEGRGHSEAFF,TGTGCCAGCAGTGACCCCGAGGGCAGGGGGCATTCTGAAGCTTTCTTT
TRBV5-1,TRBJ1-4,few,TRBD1,CASSLPGQGSPNEKLFF,TGCGCCAGCAGCTTGCCGGGACAGGGGAGCCCTAATGAAAAACTGTTTTTT
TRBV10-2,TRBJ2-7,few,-,CASRPGPTLEQYF,TGCGCCAGCAGACCAGGCCCCACCTTGGAGCAGTACTTC
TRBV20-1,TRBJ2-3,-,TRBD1,CSAFRFLRQGFTDTQYF,TGCAGTGCTTTCAGGTTCCTTAGACAGGGATTCACAGATACGCAGTATTTT
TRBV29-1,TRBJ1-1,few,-,CSVEAWANTEAFF,TGCAGCGTTGAAGCGTGGGCGAACACTGAAGCTTTCTTT
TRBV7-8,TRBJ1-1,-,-,CASSLGVEGTEAFF,TGTGCCAGCAGCTTGGGTGTTGAGGGCACTGAAGCTTTCTTT
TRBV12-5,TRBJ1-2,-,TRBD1,CASGLGRDRGMNDGYTF,TGTGCTAGTGGTTTGGGACGGGACAGGGGGATGAACGATGGCTACACCTTC
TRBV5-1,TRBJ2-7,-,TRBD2,CASRSGGLAGGSPEQYF,TGCGCCAGCAGATCTGGGGGACTAGCGGGAGGGAGTCCCGAGCAGTACTTC
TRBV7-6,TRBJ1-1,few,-,CASSLPWGANTEAFF,TGTGCCAGCAGCCTCCCTTGGGGAGCGAACACTGAAGCTTTCTTT